This TCR beta chain came from a study of blood T cell repertoires in COVID-19. Study-wide context: The United States, Italy and Spain provided the acute and convalescent COVID-19 samples.

Germline CDR1 SGHTA, CDR2 FQGTGA. J lost 4 bases, V lost 5 bases, and 7 bases had no gene match. The CDR3 contains 16 residues. Sequencing was performed with immunoSEQ multiplex PCR; in TCRdb, only in-frame clones are kept and a portion is missing. The sample lists roughly 220,000 clones; around 87% were seen once. The receptor's source is a man in his sixties with acute or convalescent COVID-19. Input material: peripheral blood. The V call is TRBV7-3, the J call TRBJ2-1; 11 bases fit TRBD2. DNA of the CDR3: TGTGCCAGCAGCGAAACCGGGACTAGCGGATACAATGAGCAGTTCTTC. Its protein is CASSETGTSGYNEQFF.